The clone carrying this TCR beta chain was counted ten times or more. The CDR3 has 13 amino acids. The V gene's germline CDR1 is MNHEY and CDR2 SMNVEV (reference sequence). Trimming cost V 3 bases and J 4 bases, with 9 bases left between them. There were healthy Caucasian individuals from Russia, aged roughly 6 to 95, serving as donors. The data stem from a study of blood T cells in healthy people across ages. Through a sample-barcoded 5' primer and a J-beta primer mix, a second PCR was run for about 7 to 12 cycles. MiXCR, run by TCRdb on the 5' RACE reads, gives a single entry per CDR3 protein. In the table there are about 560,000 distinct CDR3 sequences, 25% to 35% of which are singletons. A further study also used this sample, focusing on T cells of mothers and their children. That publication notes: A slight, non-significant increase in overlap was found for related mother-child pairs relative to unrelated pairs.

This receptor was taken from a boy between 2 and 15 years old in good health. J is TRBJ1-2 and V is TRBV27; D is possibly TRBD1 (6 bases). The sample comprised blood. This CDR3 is CASSFVGGYGYTF. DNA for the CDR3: TGTGCCAGCAGTTTCGTAGGGGGCTATGGCTACACCTTC.